These 2 T cell receptor beta chains were sequenced from one sample in a study of blood T cell repertoires in COVID-19 (dated by TCRdb to the early 2020s). The library was produced with the immunoSEQ multiplex PCR assay. The immuneACCESS repertoire file appears here via TCRdb, limited to in-frame rearrangements. These files lack a portion of the clones; in checked studies, under half of the deficit traces to unresolved V genes, and the cause of the others is not known. Here the sample has about 160,000 clones; around 84% occur a single time. Together, the top ten hold around 5% of the sample. Material: peripheral blood. These receptors all come from a woman aged 50 to 65 with COVID-19, enrolled during active disease.

J is TRBJ2-1 and V is TRBV2, with TRBD2 matching 8 bases. This CDR3 has 15 amino acids. CDR1 SNHLY and CDR2 FYNNEI come from the germline V gene. The ends lost 6 bases at V and 5 bases at J; junction bases unmatched: 9. The CDR3 sequence: CASRYPGLVNNEQFF. For the CDR3, the DNA is TGTGCCAGCAGGTACCCGGGACTAGTGAACAATGAGCAGTTCTTC.

This chain connects TRBV27 to TRBJ1-1, with 7 positions matching TRBD1. J was trimmed by 1 base and V by 5 bases; bases with no gene match: 22. CDR3 length equals 20 residues. Germline CDR1 MNHEY, CDR2 SMNVEV (reference sequence). This chain's CDR3 is CASSKDRVGARQRANTEAFF. For the CDR3, the DNA is TGTGCCAGCAGTAAAGACAGGGTAGGGGCCCGACAGCGGGCGAACACTGAAGCTTTCTTT.